Described below is a single TCR beta chain sequence and its context. What this receptor recognizes is not known. No base qualities exist here, and no much larger clone lies one base off it. The data were obtained in a study of cytomegalovirus exposure and HLA in healthy donors (dated by TCRdb to between 2016 and 2019). Concerning the study at large: An earlier analysis of some 500 of the donors reported roughly 300 Gb of sequence data and some 120 million unique TCR beta sequences from 150 million to 200 million T cells. An early release covering roughly 580 HLA-typed donors comprised 300 to 350 gigabases of sequencing data and roughly 86 million unique TCR sequences. Of the roughly 400 genotyped donors, 65% to 90% were placed in the genetic ancestry cluster associated with self-reported Caucasian donors. The study aimed to test whether signatures of past pathogen exposure could be identified by cataloging public T cell receptors. Using immunosequencing, the study profiled T cell repertoires from 500 to 800 subjects and related those repertoires to cytomegalovirus serostatus. A separate validation cohort of roughly 130 different subjects was used in addition to the roughly 700-subject first cohort. High-throughput TCR immunosequencing, statistical association of individual TCRs with disease status, and machine learning were combined to predict cytomegalovirus infection status. A later analysis re-analyzed previously published TCR beta repertoires from approximately 700 donors and added high-resolution HLA genotyping to study TCR occurrence patterns. Rather than using new phenotypic data, the later analysis identified candidate immune exposures from TCR beta sequences and from how often those sequences occurred across donors. An earlier analysis of several hundred of the donors applied high-throughput TCR beta sequencing to assess whether each TCR beta V gene segment acted as functional or pseudogenic. Alongside the repertoire data, information on donor age, sex, ethnicity and CMV serostatus was compiled. In a later genetic analysis, genome-wide SNP genotypes for about 55% of the 666 donors were used, and that subset was treated as a discovery cohort. All discovery cohort repertoires had been generated using a single sequencing platform. Both class I and class II loci were covered by HLA typing, at four-digit resolution. The number of typed donors differed by locus: about 620-640 for A, B, C, DRB1 and DQB1; some 500 for DQA1; around 610 for DPA1; and around 470 for DPB1. Four to six DR-DQ haplotypes were handled as single units for association and clustering, since linkage in the cohort was strong. Across about 380 genotyped donors of the cohort, an average of approximately 220,000 unique TCR beta nucleotide sequences per donor were sequenced, and 15% to 20% of those sequences were non-productive.

From a lookup of the germline V gene, CDR1 and CDR2 are SGHTS and YDEGEE. From its cysteine to its phenylalanine, the CDR3 spans 14 amino acids. The read is trimmed to its CDR3 DNA, 42 bases read in frame from base 1. V loses 3 bases at its end and J loses 1 base; junction bases beyond the gene matches: 4. The library was obtained by the immunoSEQ multiplex PCR assay. A mixture of 60 forward primers for TCR Vbeta segments and 13 reverse primers for TCR Jbeta segments was used in the multiplex PCR. A multiplex PCR assay on genomic DNA amplified the CDR3 region of rearranged TCR beta genes. Amplified TCR beta libraries were sequenced as 87-base-pair reads on the Illumina HiSeq System. The authors processed their data as follows. In a later analysis, some 80 million unique TCR beta chains were counted across the roughly 610 repertoires, and about 10 million of these chains were shared by at least two donors. A nearest-neighbor algorithm error-corrected the raw reads and collapsed the reads into unique sequences, merging closely related sequences to remove PCR and sequencing errors. To assign V, D and J gene segments, CDR3 sequences were aligned to IMGT reference sequences. For a sequence to be retained, at least a six-nucleotide match to both a V gene segment and a J gene segment was required. Rearrangements were classified as productive when the CDR3 lacked stop codons and remained in frame with V and J, and all other rearrangements were classified as non-productive. Following IMGT convention, CDR3 was defined as the stretch from the second conserved V-encoded cysteine to the conserved J-encoded phenylalanine. The earlier analysis of fewer than 700 of the donors excluded sequences that lacked an unambiguous match to a single V gene segment. An earlier analysis of fewer than 650 of the donors classified V segments as functional when productive rearrangements were above 56.7% and as segregating when the standard deviation between donors was above 5%. A statistical classification framework was built to diagnose cytomegalovirus status from the catalog of TCR beta chain sequences. V and J gene assignment, in a later analysis, came from comparing TCR nucleotide sequences with IMGT/GENE-DB human TR gene sequences. A later analysis assigned CDR3 sequences and most-parsimonious VDJ recombination scenarios with the TCRdist pipeline. A later analysis defined each TCR beta chain by its CDR3 amino acid sequence plus V-gene family, and excluded reads lacking a unique V-gene family. To address suspected cross-contamination and a sequencing artifact, a later analysis removed under 600 highly shared, low-generation-probability nucleotide sequences. For each public chain, a later analysis derived a clonal expansion index from normalized ranks of inferred template counts within each repertoire. A later analysis computed generation probabilities with a VDJ recombination model fitted to out-of-frame rearrangements, and checked the results against IGoR. A later analysis scored TCR-TCR, TCR-HLA and TCR-CMV co-occurrence with hypergeometric tests, applying a repertoire-size bias correction to TCR pairs. A later analysis estimated false discovery rates by permuting HLA or CMV assignments 20 times. In a later analysis, co-occurring TCRs were grouped with DBSCAN, and TCRdist sequence similarity was added when clustering was performed within HLA-allele-positive subsets. Repertoires with fewer than 30,000 or more than 120,000 public chains, plus five repertoires with anomalous nucleotide sharing, were excluded from co-occurrence clustering. TCRdb obtained this table from immuneACCESS and retained in-frame rearrangements with V and J assigned. These tables miss some clones; where compared with another copy, unresolved V genes account for less than half of the shortfall, and the remainder is unexplained. The V and J calls and the clone size are those of that table, but D and trimming were determined from the DNA. The sample contains about 200,000 clones, 70% to 85% of them found a single time. The top ten clones comprise about 0.094% of the sample.

The cohort consisted of 650 to 700 healthy bone marrow donors. Cohort members were all nominally healthy when sampled, although unrecorded immune exposures were likely present. The donor was CMV seronegative and was included in the group of about 400 seronegative cohort members. Each donor provided a peripheral blood sample, and peripheral blood mononuclear cells were used for TCR beta sequencing. The Qiagen DNeasy Blood Extraction Kit was used to extract genomic DNA from the blood cell samples. Study-level results and caveats: A later analysis found that HLA-associated TCR beta chains were more clonally expanded and had lower generation probabilities than equally common non-associated chains. In the study, 164 TCR beta chains were listed as associated with cytomegalovirus. A further reported finding was that TCR beta sequences accurately predicted the HLA-A and HLA-B alleles for most subjects in the first cohort. Most TCR sequences were observed very rarely across donors, whereas some public TCRs were present in many individuals. At a false discovery rate of 0.05, a later analysis linked approximately 18,000 TCR beta sequences to specific HLA alleles. Broadly in line with IMGT annotations, most TCR beta V segments showed up in productive rearrangements about 87% or about 30% of the time in an earlier analysis of several hundred of the donors. Presence/absence analyses assumed roughly uniform sequencing depth across donors, an assumption that may not hold. Because counts were too low, 15 or so rarely observed V segments, including chromosome 9 orphons, were excluded from the earlier analysis of 587 of the donors. Some IMGT-functional V segments, including TRBV6-2 and TRBV6-3, could not be distinguished by the 87-base-pair reads and were therefore excluded. Strong co-occurrence of HLA alleles, especially DR and DQ, made assigning TCR associations to individual alleles difficult. The classifier was reported to diagnose cytomegalovirus status with high specificity and sensitivity in both the original and validation cohorts. In a later genetic analysis, a missense DCLRE1C variant was associated with V-gene and J-gene trimming of TCR beta chains, and the association was replicated in an independent cohort. In a later analysis, the rate of TCR association differed among HLA loci, with DRB1 alleles having the most associated TCRs and HLA-C alleles having the fewest. It was suggested by the authors that the approach could potentially be generalized to other disease states and immunological phenotypes. Correlated functional status among segregating V segments might be attributable to linkage disequilibrium, but an unknown experimental factor could not be ruled out. In this cohort, only TCR beta chains were sequenced, and detectable features were limited by the absence of alpha or paired-chain data. In a later genetic analysis, fewer N-insertions in productive TCRs were reported among donors in an Asian-associated ancestry cluster than the approximately 630-donor mean. A cluster of highly shared sequence variants was judged likely to be a technical artifact of the sequencing pipeline. For the cohort, immune exposure information was limited to CMV serostatus. Most CMV-associated TCR beta chains appeared to be HLA-restricted in a later analysis, and the HLA associations seemed to be driven largely by CMV exposure. According to a later analysis, parvovirus B19, influenza, CMV and Epstein-Barr virus appeared linked to several top co-occurrence clusters. A few of the identified cytomegalovirus-associated TCR beta chains were confirmed in vitro to be specific for cytomegalovirus antigens. Because some donors lacked HLA typing at each locus, the association tests relied only on the typed subset.

The sequence is built from TRBV5-8 and TRBJ2-7; 7 central nucleotides agree with TRBD1. The receptor's source is a boy aged 2-9 years in good health and CMV-seronegative. Sequencing was done on a sample of PBMCs. Read as DNA, the sequence is TGTGCCAGCAGCTCCGAACAGGGGTCCTACGAGCAGTACTTC. Its translation is CASSSEQGSYEQYF.